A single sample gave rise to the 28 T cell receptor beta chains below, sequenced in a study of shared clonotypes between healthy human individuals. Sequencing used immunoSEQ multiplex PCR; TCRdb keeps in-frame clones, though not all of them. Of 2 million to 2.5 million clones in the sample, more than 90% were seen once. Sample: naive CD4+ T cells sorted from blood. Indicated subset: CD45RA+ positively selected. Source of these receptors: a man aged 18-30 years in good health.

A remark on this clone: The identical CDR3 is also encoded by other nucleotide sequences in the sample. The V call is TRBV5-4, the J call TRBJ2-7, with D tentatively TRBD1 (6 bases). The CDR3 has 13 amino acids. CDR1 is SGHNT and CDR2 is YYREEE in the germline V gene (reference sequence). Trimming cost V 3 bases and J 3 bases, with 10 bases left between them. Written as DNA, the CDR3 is TGTGCCAGCAGCTATACAGGGAGCTACGAGCAGTACTTC. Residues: CASSYTGSYEQYF.

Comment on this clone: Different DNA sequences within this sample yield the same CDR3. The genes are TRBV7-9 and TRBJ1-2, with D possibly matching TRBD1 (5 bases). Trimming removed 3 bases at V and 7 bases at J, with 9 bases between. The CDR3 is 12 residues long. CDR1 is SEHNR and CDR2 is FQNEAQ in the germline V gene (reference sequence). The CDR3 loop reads CASSLQGGGYTF. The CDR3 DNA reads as TGTGCCAGCAGCTTGCAGGGTGGTGGCTACACCTTC.

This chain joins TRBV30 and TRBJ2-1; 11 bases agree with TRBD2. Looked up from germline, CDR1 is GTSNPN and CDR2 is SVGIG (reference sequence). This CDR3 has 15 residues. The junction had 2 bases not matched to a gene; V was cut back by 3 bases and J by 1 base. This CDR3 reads CAWSRTSGSYNEQFF. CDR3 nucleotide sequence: TGTGCCTGGAGCCGGACTAGCGGGTCCTACAATGAGCAGTTCTTC. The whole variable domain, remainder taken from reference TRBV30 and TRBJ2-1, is SQTIHQWPATLVQPVGSPLSLECTVEGTSNPNLYWYRQAAGRGLQLLFYSVGIGQISSEVPQNLSASRPQDRQFILSSKKLLLSDSGFYLCAWSRTSGSYNEQFFGPGTRLTVL.

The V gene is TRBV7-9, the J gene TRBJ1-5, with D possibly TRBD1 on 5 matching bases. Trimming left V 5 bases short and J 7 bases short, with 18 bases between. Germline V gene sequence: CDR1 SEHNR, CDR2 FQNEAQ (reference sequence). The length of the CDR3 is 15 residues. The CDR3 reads CASSPDGGANQPQHF. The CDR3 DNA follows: TGTGCCAGCAGCCCGGACGGAGGGGCAAACCAGCCCCAGCATTTT. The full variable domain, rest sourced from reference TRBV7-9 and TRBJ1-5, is DTGVSQNPRHKITKRGQNVTFRCDPISEHNRLYWYRQTLGQGPEFLTYFQNEAQLEKSRLLSDRFSAERPKGSFSTLEIQRTEQGDSAMYLCASSPDGGANQPQHFGDGTRLSIL.

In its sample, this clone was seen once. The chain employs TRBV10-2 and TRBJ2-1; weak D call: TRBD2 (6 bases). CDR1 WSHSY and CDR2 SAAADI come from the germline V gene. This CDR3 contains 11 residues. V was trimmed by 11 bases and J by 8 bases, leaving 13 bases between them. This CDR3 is CASRGFHEQFF. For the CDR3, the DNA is TGCGCCTCGCGGGGCTTCCATGAGCAGTTCTTC.

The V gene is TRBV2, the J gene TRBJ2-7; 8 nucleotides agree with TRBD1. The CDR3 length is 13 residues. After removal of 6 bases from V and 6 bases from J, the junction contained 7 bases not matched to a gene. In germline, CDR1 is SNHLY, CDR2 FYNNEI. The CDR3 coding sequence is TGTGCCAGCAGACCCGAACAGGGGGGCGAGCAGTACTTC. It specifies CASRPEQGGEQYF.

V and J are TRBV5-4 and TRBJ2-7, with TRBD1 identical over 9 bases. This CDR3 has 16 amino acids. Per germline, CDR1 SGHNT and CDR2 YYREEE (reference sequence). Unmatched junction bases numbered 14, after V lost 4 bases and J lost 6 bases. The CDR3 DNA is TGTGCCAGCAGCCCTCCCCCGGGACAGGGAGGAATCGAGCAGTACTTC. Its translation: CASSPPPGQGGIEQYF.

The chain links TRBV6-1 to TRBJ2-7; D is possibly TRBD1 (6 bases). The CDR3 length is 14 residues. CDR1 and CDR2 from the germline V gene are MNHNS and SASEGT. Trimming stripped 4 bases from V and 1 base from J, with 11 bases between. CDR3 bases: TGTGCCAGCAGTGCCTGGGGGCAGTCCTACGAGCAGTACTTC. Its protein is CASSAWGQSYEQYF.

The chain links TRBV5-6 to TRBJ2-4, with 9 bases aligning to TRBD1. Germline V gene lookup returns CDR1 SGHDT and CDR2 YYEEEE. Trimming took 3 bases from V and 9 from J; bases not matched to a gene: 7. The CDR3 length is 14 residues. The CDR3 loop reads CASSSGTGRGIQYF. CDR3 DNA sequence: TGTGCCAGCAGCTCAGGGACAGGGAGAGGCATTCAGTACTTC.

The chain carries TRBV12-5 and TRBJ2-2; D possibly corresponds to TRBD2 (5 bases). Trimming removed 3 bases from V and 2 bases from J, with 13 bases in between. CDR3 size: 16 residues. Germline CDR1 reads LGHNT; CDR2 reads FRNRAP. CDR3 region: CASGFADSTNTGELFF. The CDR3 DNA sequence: TGTGCTAGTGGTTTTGCGGACTCGACCAACACCGGGGAGCTGTTTTTT.

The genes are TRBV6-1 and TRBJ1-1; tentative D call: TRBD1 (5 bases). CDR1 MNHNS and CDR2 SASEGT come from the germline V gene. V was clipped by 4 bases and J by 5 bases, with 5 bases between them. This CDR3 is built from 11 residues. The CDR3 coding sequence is TGTGCCAGCAGTGGACAGACTGAAGCTTTCTTT. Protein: CASSGQTEAFF.

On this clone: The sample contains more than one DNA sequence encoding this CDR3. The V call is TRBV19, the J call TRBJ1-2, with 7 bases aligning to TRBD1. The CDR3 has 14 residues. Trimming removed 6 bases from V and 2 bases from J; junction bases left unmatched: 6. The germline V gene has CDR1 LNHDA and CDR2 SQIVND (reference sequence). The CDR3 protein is CASRHRGGNYGYTF. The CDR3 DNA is TGTGCCAGTAGGCACAGGGGCGGAAACTATGGCTACACCTTC.

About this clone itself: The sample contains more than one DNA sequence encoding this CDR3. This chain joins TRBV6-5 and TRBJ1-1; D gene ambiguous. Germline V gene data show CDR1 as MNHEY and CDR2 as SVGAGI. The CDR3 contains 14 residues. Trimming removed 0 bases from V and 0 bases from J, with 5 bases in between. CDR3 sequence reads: CASSYSGVNTEAFF. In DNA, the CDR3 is TGTGCCAGCAGTTACTCCGGGGTGAACACTGAAGCTTTCTTT.

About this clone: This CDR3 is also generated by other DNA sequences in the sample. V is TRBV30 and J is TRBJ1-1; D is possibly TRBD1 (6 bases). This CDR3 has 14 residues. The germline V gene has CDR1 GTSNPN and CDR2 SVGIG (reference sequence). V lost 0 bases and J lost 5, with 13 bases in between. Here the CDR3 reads CAWSVQGGGTEAFF. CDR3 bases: TGTGCCTGGAGTGTACAGGGCGGAGGGACTGAAGCTTTCTTT.

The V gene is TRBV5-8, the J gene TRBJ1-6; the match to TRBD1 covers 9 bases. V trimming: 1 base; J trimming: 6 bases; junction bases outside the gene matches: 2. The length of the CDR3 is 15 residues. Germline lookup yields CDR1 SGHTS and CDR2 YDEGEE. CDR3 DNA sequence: TGTGCCAGCAGCTTGCAGACAGGGGGTAATTCACCCCTCCACTTT. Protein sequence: CASSLQTGGNSPLHF.

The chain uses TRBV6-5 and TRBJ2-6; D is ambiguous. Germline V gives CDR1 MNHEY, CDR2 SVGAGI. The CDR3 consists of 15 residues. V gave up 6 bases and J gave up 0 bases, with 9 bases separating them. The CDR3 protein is CASSGPNSGANVLTF. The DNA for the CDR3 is TGTGCCAGCAGCGGACCTAACTCTGGGGCCAACGTCCTGACTTTC.

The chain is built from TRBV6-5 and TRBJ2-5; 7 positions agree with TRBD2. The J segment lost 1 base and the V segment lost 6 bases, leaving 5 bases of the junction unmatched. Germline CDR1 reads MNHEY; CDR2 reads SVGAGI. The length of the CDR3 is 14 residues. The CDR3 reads CASRPGTTQETQYF. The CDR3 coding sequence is TGTGCCAGCAGACCCGGGACTACCCAAGAGACCCAGTACTTC.

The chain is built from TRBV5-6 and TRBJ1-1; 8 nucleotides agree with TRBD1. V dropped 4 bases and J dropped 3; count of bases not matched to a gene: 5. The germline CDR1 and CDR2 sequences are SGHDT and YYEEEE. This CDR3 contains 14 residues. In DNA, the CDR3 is TGTGCCAGCAGCCCCAGGGGGCGGGACACTGAAGCTTTCTTT. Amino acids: CASSPRGRDTEAFF.

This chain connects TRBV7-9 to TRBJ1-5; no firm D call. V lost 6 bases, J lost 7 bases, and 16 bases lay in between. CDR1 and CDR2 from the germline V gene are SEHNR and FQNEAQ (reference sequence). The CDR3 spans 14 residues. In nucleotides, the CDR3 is TGTGCCAGCAGTTCCTTCGGGGTTAGCCAGCCCCAGCATTTT. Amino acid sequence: CASSSFGVSQPQHF.

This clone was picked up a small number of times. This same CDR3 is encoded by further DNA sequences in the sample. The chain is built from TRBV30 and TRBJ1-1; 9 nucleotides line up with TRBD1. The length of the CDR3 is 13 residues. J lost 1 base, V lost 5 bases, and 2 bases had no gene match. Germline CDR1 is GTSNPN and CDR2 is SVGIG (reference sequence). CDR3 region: CAWETGGNTEAFF. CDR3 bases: TGTGCCTGGGAGACAGGGGGGAACACTGAAGCTTTCTTT.

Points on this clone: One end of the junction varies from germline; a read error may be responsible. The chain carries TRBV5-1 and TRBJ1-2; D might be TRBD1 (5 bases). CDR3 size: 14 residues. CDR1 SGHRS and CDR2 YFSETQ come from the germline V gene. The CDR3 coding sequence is TGCGCCAGCAGCATTGGGACTGCCCCTTATGGTTACACCTTC. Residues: CASSIGTAPYGYTF.

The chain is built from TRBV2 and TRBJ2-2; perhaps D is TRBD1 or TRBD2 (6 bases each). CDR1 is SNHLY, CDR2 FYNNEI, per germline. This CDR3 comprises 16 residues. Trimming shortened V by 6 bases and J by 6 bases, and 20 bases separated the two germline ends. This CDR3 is CASRGGQGPYAGELFF. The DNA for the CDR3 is TGTGCCAGCAGGGGGGGCCAGGGGCCCTACGCCGGGGAGCTGTTTTTT.

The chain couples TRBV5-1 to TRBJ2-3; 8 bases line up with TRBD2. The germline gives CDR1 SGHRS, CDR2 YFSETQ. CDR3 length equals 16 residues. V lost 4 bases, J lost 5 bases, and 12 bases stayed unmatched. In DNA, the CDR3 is TGCGCCAGCAGCCCAGGAGAGCGGGGGCTGGTAGATACGCAGTATTTT. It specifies CASSPGERGLVDTQYF. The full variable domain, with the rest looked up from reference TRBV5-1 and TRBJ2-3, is KAGVTQTPRYLIKTRGQQVTLSCSPISGHRSVSWYQQTPGQGLQFLFEYFSETQRNKGNFPGRFSGRQFSNSRSEMNVSTLELGDSALYLCASSPGERGLVDTQYFGPGTRLTVL.

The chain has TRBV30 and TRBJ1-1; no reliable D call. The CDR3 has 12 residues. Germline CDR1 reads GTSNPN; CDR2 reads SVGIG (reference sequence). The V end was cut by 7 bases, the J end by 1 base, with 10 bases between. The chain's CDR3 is CASSRENTEAFF. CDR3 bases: TGTGCCTCCTCGAGGGAGAACACTGAAGCTTTCTTT.

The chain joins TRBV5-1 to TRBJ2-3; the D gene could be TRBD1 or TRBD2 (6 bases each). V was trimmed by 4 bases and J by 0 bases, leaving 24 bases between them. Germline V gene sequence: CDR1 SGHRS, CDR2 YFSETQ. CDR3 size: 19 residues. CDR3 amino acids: CASSPRGAGAKISTDTQYF. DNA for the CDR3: TGCGCCAGCAGCCCGAGGGGGGCAGGAGCTAAGATTAGCACAGATACGCAGTATTTT.

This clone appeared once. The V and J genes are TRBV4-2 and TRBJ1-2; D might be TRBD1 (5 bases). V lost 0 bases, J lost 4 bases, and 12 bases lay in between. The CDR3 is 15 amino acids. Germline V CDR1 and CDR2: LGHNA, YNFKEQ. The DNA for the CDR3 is TGTGCCAGCAGCCAAGATGGGGGTATGAGCTATGGCTACACCTTC. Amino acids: CASSQDGGMSYGYTF.

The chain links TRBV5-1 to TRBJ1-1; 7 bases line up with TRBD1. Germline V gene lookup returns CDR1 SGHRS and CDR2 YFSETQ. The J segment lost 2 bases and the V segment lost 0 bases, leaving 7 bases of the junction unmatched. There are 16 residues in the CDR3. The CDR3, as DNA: TGCGCCAGCAGCTTGGCCAAAGGGGGCCTAAACACTGAAGCTTTCTTT. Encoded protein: CASSLAKGGLNTEAFF.

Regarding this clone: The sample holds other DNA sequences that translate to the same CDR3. The CDR3 sequence is CASSPGLDYGYTF. In DNA form, the CDR3 reads TGTGCCAGCTCACCAGGACTGGATTATGGCTACACCTTC. This rearrangement joins TRBV18 to TRBJ1-2; D gene ambiguous. In germline, CDR1 is KGHSH, CDR2 LQKENI. This CDR3 is 13 amino acids long. The ends were cut back, 2 bases at V and 5 bases at J, with 9 bases in the middle.